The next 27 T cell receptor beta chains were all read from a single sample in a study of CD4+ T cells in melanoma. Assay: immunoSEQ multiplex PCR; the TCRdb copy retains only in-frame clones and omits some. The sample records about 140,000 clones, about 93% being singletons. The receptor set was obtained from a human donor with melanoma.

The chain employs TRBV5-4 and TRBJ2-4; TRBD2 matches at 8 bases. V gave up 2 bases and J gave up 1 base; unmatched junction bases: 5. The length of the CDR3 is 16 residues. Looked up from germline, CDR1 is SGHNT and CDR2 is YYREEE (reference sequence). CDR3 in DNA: TGTGCCAGCAGCTTAGACGGGGGGGCGGCCAAAAACATTCAGTACTTC. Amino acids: CASSLDGGAAKNIQYF.

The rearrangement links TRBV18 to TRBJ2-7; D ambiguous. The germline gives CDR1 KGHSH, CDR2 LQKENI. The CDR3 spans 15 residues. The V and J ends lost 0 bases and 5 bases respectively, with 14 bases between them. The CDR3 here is CASSPPDGNFNEQYF. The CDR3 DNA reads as TGTGCCAGCTCACCACCCGATGGGAATTTTAACGAGCAGTACTTC.

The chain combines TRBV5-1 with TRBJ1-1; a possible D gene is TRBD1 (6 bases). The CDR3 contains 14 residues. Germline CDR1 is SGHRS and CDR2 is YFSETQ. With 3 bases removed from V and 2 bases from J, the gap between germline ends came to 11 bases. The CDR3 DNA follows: TGCGCCAGCAGCTCACAGGGTCAAAACACTGAAGCTTTCTTT. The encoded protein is CASSSQGQNTEAFF.

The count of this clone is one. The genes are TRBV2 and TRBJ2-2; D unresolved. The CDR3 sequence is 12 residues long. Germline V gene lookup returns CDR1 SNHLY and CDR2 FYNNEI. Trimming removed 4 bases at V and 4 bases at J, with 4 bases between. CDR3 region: CASSGLTGELFF. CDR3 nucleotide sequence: TGTGCCAGCAGTGGCCTCACCGGGGAGCTGTTTTTT.

The CDR3: CASSLGSGGTSGETQYF. CDR3 coding DNA: TGCGCCAGCAGCTTGGGTAGCGGGGGAACCTCTGGGGAGACCCAGTACTTC. The rearrangement joins TRBV5-1 to TRBJ2-5; 9 nucleotides match TRBD2. Germline V gene sequence: CDR1 SGHRS, CDR2 YFSETQ. J gave up 5 bases and V 0 bases, and 11 bases lay outside the gene matches. The CDR3 runs 17 residues.

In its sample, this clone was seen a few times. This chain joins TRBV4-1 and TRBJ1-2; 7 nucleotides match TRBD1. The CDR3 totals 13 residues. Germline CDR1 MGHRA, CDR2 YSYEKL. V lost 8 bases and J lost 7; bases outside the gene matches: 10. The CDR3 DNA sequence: TGCGCCAGCTGGGAACAGGGGAGCGGTGGCTACACCTTC. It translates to CASWEQGSGGYTF.

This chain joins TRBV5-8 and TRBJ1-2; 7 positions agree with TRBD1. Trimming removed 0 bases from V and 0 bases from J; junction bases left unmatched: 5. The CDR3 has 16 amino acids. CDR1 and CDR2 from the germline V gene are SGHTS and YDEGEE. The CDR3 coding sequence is TGTGCCAGCAGCTTGGCAGGGGGTAAGACTAACTATGGCTACACCTTC. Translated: CASSLAGGKTNYGYTF. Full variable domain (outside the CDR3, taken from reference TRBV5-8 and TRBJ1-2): EAGVTQSPTHLIKTRGQQATLRCSPISGHTSVYWYQQALGLGLQFLLWYDEGEERNRGNFPPRFSGRQFPNYSSELNVNALELEDSALYLCASSLAGGKTNYGYTFGSGTRLTVV.

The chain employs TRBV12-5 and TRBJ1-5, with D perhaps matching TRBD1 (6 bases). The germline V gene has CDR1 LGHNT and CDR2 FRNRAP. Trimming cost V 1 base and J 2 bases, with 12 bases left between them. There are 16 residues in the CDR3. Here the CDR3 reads CASGLDRTVGNQPQHF. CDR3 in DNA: TGTGCTAGTGGTTTGGATAGGACAGTGGGCAATCAGCCCCAGCATTTT.

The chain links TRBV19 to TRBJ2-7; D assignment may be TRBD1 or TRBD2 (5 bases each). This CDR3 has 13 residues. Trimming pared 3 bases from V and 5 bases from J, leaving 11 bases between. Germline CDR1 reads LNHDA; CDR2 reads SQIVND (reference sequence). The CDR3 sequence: CASSMRPGHEQYF. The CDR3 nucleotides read TGTGCCAGTAGTATGCGACCGGGGCACGAGCAGTACTTC.

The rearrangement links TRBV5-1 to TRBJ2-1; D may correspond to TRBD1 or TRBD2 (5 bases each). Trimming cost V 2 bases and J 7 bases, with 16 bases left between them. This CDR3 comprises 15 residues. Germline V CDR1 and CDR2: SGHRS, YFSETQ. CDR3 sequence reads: CASSLIGAGWNEQFF. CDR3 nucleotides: TGCGCCAGCAGCTTAATCGGGGCAGGTTGGAATGAGCAGTTCTTC.

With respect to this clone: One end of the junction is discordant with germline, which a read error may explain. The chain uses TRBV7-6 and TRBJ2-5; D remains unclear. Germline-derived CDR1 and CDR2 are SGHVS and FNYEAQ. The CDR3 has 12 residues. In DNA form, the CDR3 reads TGTGCCAGCAGCCCTAACCAAAAGACCCAGTACTTC. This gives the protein CASSPNQKTQYF.

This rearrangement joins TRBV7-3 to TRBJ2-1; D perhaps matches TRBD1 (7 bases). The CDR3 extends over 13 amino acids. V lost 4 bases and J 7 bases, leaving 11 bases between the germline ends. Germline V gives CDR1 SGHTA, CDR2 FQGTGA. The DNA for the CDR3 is TGTGCCAGCAGCTCGACAGGGAGGAATGAGCAGTTCTTC. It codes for CASSSTGRNEQFF.

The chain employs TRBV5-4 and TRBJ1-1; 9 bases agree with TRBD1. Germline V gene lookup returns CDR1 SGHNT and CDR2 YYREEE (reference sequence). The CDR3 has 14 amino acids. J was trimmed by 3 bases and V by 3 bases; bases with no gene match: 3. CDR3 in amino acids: CASSWGQGDTEAFF. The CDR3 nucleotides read TGTGCCAGCAGCTGGGGACAGGGCGACACTGAAGCTTTCTTT.

The CDR3 reads CASSFLRGETQYF. Written as DNA, the CDR3 is TGTGCCAGCAGCTTCTTGCGGGGTGAGACCCAGTACTTC. The chain carries TRBV5-6 and TRBJ2-5, with D possibly TRBD2 on 6 matching bases. CDR3 length: 13 residues. V lost 2 bases and J 5 bases, leaving 10 bases between the germline ends. The germline V gene has CDR1 SGHDT and CDR2 YYEEEE. Drawing the rest from reference TRBV5-6 and TRBJ2-5, the complete variable domain is DAGVTQSPTHLIKTRGQQVTLRCSPKSGHDTVSWYQQALGQGPQFIFQYYEEEERQRGNFPDRFSGHQFPNYSSELNVNALLLGDSALYLCASSFLRGETQYFGPGTRLLVL.

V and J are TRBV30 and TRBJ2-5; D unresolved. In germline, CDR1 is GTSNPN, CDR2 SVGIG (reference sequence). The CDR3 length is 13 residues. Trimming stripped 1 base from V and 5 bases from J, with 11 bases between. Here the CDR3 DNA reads TGTGCCTGGAGTGGTGTTTCTCAGGAGACCCAGTACTTC. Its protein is CAWSGVSQETQYF.

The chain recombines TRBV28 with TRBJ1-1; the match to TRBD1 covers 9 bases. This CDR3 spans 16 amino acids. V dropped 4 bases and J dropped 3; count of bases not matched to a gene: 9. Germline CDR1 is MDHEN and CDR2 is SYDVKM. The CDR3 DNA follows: TGTGCCAGCAGTTCACAGGGGGCAAGGAGGTACACTGAAGCTTTCTTT. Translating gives CASSSQGARRYTEAFF.

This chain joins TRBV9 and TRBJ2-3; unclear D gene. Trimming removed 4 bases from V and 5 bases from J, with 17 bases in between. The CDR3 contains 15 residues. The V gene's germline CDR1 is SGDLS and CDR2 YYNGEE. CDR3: CASSLVGSYGDTQYF. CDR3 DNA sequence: TGTGCCAGCAGCCTAGTCGGTTCATATGGAGATACGCAGTATTTT.

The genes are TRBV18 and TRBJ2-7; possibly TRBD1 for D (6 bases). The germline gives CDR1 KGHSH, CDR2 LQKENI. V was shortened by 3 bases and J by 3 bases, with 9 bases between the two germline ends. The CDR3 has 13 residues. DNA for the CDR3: TGTGCCAGCTCACCCCAGGGGTTCTACGAGCAGTACTTC. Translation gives CASSPQGFYEQYF.

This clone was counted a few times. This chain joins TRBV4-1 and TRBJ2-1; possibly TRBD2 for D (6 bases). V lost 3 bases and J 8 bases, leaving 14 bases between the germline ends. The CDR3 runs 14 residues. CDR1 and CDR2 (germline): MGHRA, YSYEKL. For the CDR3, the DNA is TGCGCCAGCAGCCAGGGGACTCTTGGGTATGAGCAGTTCTTC. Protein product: CASSQGTLGYEQFF.

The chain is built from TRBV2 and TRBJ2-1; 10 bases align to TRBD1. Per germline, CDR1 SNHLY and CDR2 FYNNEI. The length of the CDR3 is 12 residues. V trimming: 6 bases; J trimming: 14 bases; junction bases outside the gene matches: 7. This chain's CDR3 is CASSATGGSKFF. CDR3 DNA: TGTGCCAGCAGCGCGACAGGGGGCTCGAAGTTCTTC.

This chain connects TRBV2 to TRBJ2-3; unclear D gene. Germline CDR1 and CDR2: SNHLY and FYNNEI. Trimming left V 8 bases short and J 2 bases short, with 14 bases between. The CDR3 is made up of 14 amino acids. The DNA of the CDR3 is TGTGCCAGCCGCGCTGTGGGGATCACAGATACGCAGTATTTT. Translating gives CASRAVGITDTQYF.

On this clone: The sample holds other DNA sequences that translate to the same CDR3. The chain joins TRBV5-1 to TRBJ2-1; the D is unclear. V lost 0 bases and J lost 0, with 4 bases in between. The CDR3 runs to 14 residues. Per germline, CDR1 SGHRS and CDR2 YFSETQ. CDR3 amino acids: CASSLGSSYNEQFF. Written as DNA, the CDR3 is TGCGCCAGCAGCTTGGGGAGCTCCTACAATGAGCAGTTCTTC.

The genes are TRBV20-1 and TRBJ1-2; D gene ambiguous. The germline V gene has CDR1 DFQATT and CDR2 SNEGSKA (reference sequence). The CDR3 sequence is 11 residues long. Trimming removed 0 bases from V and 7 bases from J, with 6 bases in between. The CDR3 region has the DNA TGCAGTGCTAGAGATTCTCGTGGCTACACCTTC. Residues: CSARDSRGYTF.

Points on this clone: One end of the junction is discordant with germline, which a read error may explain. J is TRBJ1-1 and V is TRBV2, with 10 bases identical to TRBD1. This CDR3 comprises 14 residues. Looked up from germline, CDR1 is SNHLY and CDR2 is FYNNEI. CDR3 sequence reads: CASSGLTGGVFRAF. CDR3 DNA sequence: TGTGCCAGCAGTGGCTTGACAGGGGGCGTTTTTCGGGCCTTT.

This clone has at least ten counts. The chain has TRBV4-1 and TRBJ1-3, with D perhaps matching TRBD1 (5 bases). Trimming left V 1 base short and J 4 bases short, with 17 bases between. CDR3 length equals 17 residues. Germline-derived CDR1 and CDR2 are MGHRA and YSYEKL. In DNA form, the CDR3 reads TGCGCCAGCAGCCAAGTAGAGCAGGGAGCGAGGGGAAACACCATATATTTT. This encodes CASSQVEQGARGNTIYF.

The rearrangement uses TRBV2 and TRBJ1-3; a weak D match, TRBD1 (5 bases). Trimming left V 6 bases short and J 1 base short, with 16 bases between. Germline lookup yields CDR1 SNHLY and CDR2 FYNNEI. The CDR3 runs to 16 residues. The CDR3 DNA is TGTGCCAGCAGCTTTAGGGGTCCCCTATCTGGAAACACCATATATTTT. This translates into CASSFRGPLSGNTIYF.

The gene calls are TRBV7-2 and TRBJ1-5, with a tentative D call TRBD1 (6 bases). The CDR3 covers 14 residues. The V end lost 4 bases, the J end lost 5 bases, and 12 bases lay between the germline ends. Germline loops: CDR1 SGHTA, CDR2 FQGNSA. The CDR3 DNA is TGTGCCAGCAGCTCGCCCCGGACAGATCAGCCCCAGCATTTT. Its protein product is CASSSPRTDQPQHF.